These 20 T cell receptor beta chains share one sample of origin, sequenced in a study of T cells in Graves' hyperthyroidism and ophthalmopathy. The investigators amplified TCR beta CDR3 regions from RNA transcripts. The TCR CDR3 was amplified in a first-round RT-PCR using the HTBI primer set. TCRdb redid the calling of the multiplex PCR reads with MiXCR, one entry per CDR3 protein. This table has about 840,000 distinct CDR3 sequences, about 38% appearing once. Sequencing was carried out using blood. The source of these receptors is a young man with Graves' hyperthyroidism.

The CDR3 here is CASSQITSLRTEAFF. The CDR3 nucleotides read TGCGCCAGCAGCCAGATAACCAGTTTACGGACTGAAGCTTTCTTT. The V gene is TRBV4-1, the J gene TRBJ1-1; D is ambiguous. V was trimmed by 3 bases and J by 5 bases, leaving 16 bases between them. Per germline, CDR1 MGHRA and CDR2 YSYEKL. CDR3 length equals 15 residues.

This clonotype has a handful of counts. This chain connects TRBV6-5 to TRBJ1-4; possibly TRBD1 for D (6 bases). This CDR3 is built from 14 residues. Per germline, CDR1 MNHEY and CDR2 SVGAGI. V lost 6 bases and J 6 bases, leaving 14 bases between the germline ends. This CDR3 reads CASSFTGRYEKLFF. The DNA for the CDR3 is TGTGCCAGCAGCTTTACAGGGCGTTATGAAAAACTGTTTTTT.

This chain uses TRBV29-1 with TRBJ2-2; either TRBD1 or TRBD2 may supply D (5 bases each). The CDR3 has 16 amino acids. Germline V lookup: CDR1 SQVTM, CDR2 ANQGSEA. V gave up 3 bases and J gave up 1 base, with 15 bases separating them. The CDR3 region is CSVERWGPENTGELFF. The CDR3 region has the DNA TGCAGCGTTGAGAGGTGGGGACCCGAGAACACCGGGGAGCTGTTTTTT.

This clonotype came up many times. The rearrangement links TRBV7-9 to TRBJ1-5, with D unresolved. Germline CDR1 is SEHNR and CDR2 is FQNEAQ (reference sequence). The germline V and J ends were trimmed by 5 bases and 3 bases, with 5 bases remaining between them. CDR3 length: 12 amino acids. DNA of the CDR3: TGTGCCAGCAGCCGGGACAATCAGCCCCAGCATTTT. It translates to CASSRDNQPQHF.

V is TRBV15 and J is TRBJ1-1, with 9 positions matching TRBD1. The length of the CDR3 is 11 residues. Trimming took 9 bases from V and 11 from J; bases not matched to a gene: 7. Germline CDR1 is LNHNV and CDR2 is YYDKDF (reference sequence). CDR3 DNA sequence: TGTGCCACGCGGGACAGGGAAGCGGCTTTCTTT. Translated: CATRDREAAFF.

The chain uses TRBV9 and TRBJ1-4; 7 nucleotides match TRBD1. The CDR3 length is 14 residues. V was clipped by 3 bases and J by 8 bases; unmatched bases: 7. Germline CDR1 SGDLS, CDR2 YYNGEE. CDR3 DNA sequence: TGTGCCAGCAGCGGAACAGGGGTAGCGGAAAAACTGTTTTTT. Translation: CASSGTGVAEKLFF.

The chain employs TRBV4-2 and TRBJ1-1, with 11 bases lining up with TRBD1. Germline CDR1 LGHNA, CDR2 YNFKEQ. J gave up 6 bases and V 4 bases, and 7 bases lay outside the gene matches. This CDR3 contains 15 residues. In DNA form, the CDR3 reads TGTGCCAGCAGCCCCTCGGGACAGGGGGGGCCTGAAGCTTTCTTT. Amino acid sequence: CASSPSGQGGPEAFF.

This clonotype was recorded at least ten times. The chain links TRBV12-3 or TRBV12-4 to TRBJ1-4; D is unresolved. The CDR3 is 13 residues long. Trimming pared 4 bases from V and 8 bases from J, leaving 11 bases between. CDR3 loop: CASSSREVEKLFF. The CDR3 nucleotides read TGTGCCAGCAGTTCCCGGGAGGTCGAAAAACTGTTTTTT.

This sequence joins TRBV20-1 and TRBJ2-7, with D hard to call. Germline CDR1 reads DFQATT; CDR2 reads SNEGSKA (reference sequence). The CDR3 runs 14 residues. V lost 6 bases to trimming and J lost 3 bases, with 18 bases between them. CDR3 region: CSAPGPFAFYEQYF. The CDR3 nucleotides are TGCAGTGCCCCAGGTCCCTTCGCTTTCTACGAGCAGTACTTC.

V usage is TRBV3-1 and J usage is TRBJ2-5; TRBD2 agrees at 11 bases. The CDR3 has 18 residues. V shed 1 base and J 1 base; nucleotides not matched to a gene: 8. CDR1 is LGHDT and CDR2 is YNNKEL in the germline V gene (reference sequence). CDR3 region: CASSQGVTSGGFQETQYF. CDR3 sequence (DNA): TGTGCCAGCAGCCAAGGGGTAACTAGCGGGGGTTTCCAAGAGACCCAGTACTTC.

A note on this clonotype: This may be a read error: a much more frequent sequence differs by one nucleotide. This sequence joins TRBV20-1 and TRBJ2-7; 9 bases map to TRBD2. The trim removed 6 bases at V and 1 base at J, leaving 10 bases unmatched. Germline V lookup: CDR1 DFQATT, CDR2 SNEGSKA (reference sequence). The CDR3 length is 15 residues. This CDR3 reads CSAYGLATPSYEQYF. In DNA, the CDR3 is TGCAGTGCCTATGGACTAGCGACGCCTTCCTACGAGCAGTACTTC.

The chain joins TRBV6-5 to TRBJ2-2; D ambiguous. Trimming removed 2 bases at V and 3 bases at J, with 7 bases between. CDR3 size: 14 residues. Germline V gene lookup returns CDR1 MNHEY and CDR2 SVGAGI. The CDR3 bases are TGTGCCAGCAGTTACGGGCAGCACACCGGGGAGCTGTTTTTT. Amino acids: CASSYGQHTGELFF.

This clonotype was recorded a few times. This chain links TRBV7-8 with TRBJ2-6; perhaps TRBD2 as D (5 bases). Germline assignment: CDR1 SGHVS and CDR2 FQNEAQ. CDR3 length equals 18 residues. V lost 1 base and J 0 bases, leaving 13 bases between the germline ends. CDR3 sequence: CASSLEMGAFSGANVLTF. DNA of the CDR3: TGTGCCAGCAGCTTAGAAATGGGAGCCTTCTCTGGGGCCAACGTCCTGACTTTC. Using reference TRBV7-8 and TRBJ2-6 for the parts outside the CDR3, the full variable domain is GAGVSQSPRYKVAKRGQDVALRCDPISGHVSLFWYQQALGQGPEFLTYFQNEAQLDKSGLPSDRFFAERPEGSVSTLKIQRTQQEDSAVYLCASSLEMGAFSGANVLTFGAGSRLTVL.

This clonotype was seen more than once but under ten times. The chain combines TRBV10-2 with TRBJ2-7; 14 bases are a match to TRBD2. After removal of 4 bases from V and 0 bases from J, the junction contained 2 bases not matched to a gene. The CDR3 sequence is 16 residues long. CDR1 and CDR2 (germline): WSHSY, SAAADI. As DNA, the CDR3 is TGCGCCAGCAGTGGGACTAGCGGGGGGAACTCCTACGAGCAGTACTTC. Encoded protein: CASSGTSGGNSYEQYF.

CDR3 loop: CASSITGTPSEQYF. The CDR3 bases are TGTGCCAGCAGCATCACCGGGACCCCGAGCGAGCAGTACTTC. The rearrangement links TRBV9 to TRBJ2-7; D is perhaps TRBD1 or TRBD2 (5 bases each). V dropped 4 bases and J dropped 6 bases, with 17 bases sitting between them. Germline assignment: CDR1 SGDLS and CDR2 YYNGEE. CDR3 length: 14 residues.

The gene calls are TRBV20-1 and TRBJ1-1, with D unclear. This CDR3 has 15 residues. V gave up 1 base and J gave up 2 bases, with 14 bases separating them. Germline V gene data show CDR1 as DFQATT and CDR2 as SNEGSKA (reference sequence). The CDR3 coding sequence is TGCAGTGCTAGAGGGAGGAAGGGATTAAACACTGAAGCTTTCTTT. Translation gives CSARGRKGLNTEAFF.

The V and J genes are TRBV10-3 and TRBJ2-1; TRBD2 matches at 9 bases. The CDR3 length is 13 residues. Trimming took 4 bases from V and 10 from J; bases not matched to a gene: 5. Germline V lookup: CDR1 ENHRY, CDR2 SYGVKD. The CDR3 here is CAISVGLAREQFF. In DNA, the CDR3 is TGTGCCATCAGTGTCGGACTAGCGAGGGAGCAGTTCTTC.

This clonotype was counted ten times or more. The V and J genes are TRBV9 and TRBJ1-5, with 9 bases identical to TRBD1. The germline CDR1 and CDR2 sequences are SGDLS and YYNGEE. The CDR3 runs 15 residues. Unmatched junction bases numbered 6, after V lost 3 bases and J lost 5 bases. The CDR3 here is CASSAGTGNDQPQHF. The DNA of the CDR3 is TGTGCCAGCAGCGCCGGGACAGGGAACGATCAGCCCCAGCATTTT.

This clonotype was seen only a few times. This chain connects TRBV5-6 to TRBJ1-1; D is perhaps TRBD1 (5 bases). CDR3 length: 14 amino acids. Looked up from germline, CDR1 is SGHDT and CDR2 is YYEEEE. Trimming left V 0 bases short and J 7 bases short, with 13 bases between. The CDR3 DNA reads as TGTGCCAGCAGCTTGGGCAGGGTATTTGATGAAGCTTTCTTT. This sequence encodes CASSLGRVFDEAFF.

A word on this clonotype: Being one base from a much bigger clone, this may be a read error. The chain has TRBV10-3 and TRBJ2-2; TRBD2 aligns across 8 bases. Germline CDR1 and CDR2: ENHRY and SYGVKD. The CDR3 runs to 14 residues. The V gene end was trimmed by 10 bases and the J gene end by 1 base; junction bases not matched to a gene: 5. The CDR3 is CATGGVENTGELFF. CDR3 coding DNA: TGTGCCACGGGAGGGGTGGAGAACACCGGGGAGCTGTTTTTT.